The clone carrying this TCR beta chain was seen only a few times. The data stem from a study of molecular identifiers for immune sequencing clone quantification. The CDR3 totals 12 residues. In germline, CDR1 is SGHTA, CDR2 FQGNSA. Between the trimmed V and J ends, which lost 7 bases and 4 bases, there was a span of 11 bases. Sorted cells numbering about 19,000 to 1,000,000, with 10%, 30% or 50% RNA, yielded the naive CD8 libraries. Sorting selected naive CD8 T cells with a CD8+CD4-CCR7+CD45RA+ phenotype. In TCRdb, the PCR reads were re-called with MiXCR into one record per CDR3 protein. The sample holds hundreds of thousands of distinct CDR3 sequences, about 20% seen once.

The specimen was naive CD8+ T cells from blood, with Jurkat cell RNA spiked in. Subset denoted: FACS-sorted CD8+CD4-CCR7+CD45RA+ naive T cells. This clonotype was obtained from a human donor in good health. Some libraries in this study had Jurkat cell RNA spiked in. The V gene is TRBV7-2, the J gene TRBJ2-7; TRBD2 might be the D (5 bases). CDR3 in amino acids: CASTSLAYEQYF. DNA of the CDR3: TGTGCCAGCACCTCCCTAGCATACGAGCAGTACTTC.